The rows below give T cell receptor beta chains drawn from one sample of a study of regulatory T cells in long-lasting Graves disease. TCRdb independently ran MiXCR on the multiplex PCR reads; one entry per CDR3 protein. The table lists about 470,000 distinct CDR3 sequences, about 15% of them singletons, with 16% in the top ten. The same data also went into a second study, on T cells in Graves' hyperthyroidism and ophthalmopathy.

Sequenced material: peripheral blood mononuclear cells (PBMCs), taken at new diagnosis, from a patient treated with antithyroid drugs. The receptors come from a woman aged 25-40 years with Graves disease. The CDR3 runs from the conserved cysteine through the conserved F or W. Fields, in order: CDR3 protein, CDR3 DNA, D gene, J gene, CDR3 length, V gene, clone size. D genes are given only for firm matches. Some rows mark clone size as missing; the rest say once, few, many or name a class of expanded clone.

CDR3aa: CASSEGGLAEWYSTDTQYF; CDR3nt: TGTGCCAGCAGTGAGGGGGGGCTAGCGGAGTGGTATAGCACAGATACGCAGTATTTT; d_gene: NA; j_gene: TRBJ2-3; len: 19; v_gene: TRBV2; abundance: many
CDR3aa: CASSSLAGGRDTQYF; CDR3nt: TGTGCCAGCAGCTCACTAGCGGGAGGCAGGGATACGCAGTATTTT; d_gene: TRBD2; j_gene: TRBJ2-3; len: 15; v_gene: TRBV11-2; abundance: NA
CDR3aa: CATSDFGFKGETQYF; CDR3nt: TGTGCCACCAGTGATTTCGGCTTCAAGGGAGAGACCCAGTACTTC; d_gene: NA; j_gene: TRBJ2-5; len: 15; v_gene: TRBV24-1; abundance: many
CDR3aa: CASSQGTLGTGGNEQFF; CDR3nt: TGTGCCAGCAGCCAAGGAACACTGGGGACAGGGGGCAATGAGCAGTTCTTC; d_gene: TRBD1; j_gene: TRBJ2-1; len: 17; v_gene: TRBV3-1; abundance: many
CDR3aa: CASKTHNQPQHF; CDR3nt: TGTGCCAGCAAGACACATAATCAGCCCCAGCATTTT; d_gene: NA; j_gene: TRBJ1-5; len: 12; v_gene: TRBV6-1; abundance: NA
CDR3aa: CASVRRRDLYNEQFF; CDR3nt: TGTGCCAGCGTCCGCAGGAGGGACCTATACAATGAGCAGTTCTTC; d_gene: NA; j_gene: TRBJ2-1; len: 15; v_gene: TRBV27; abundance: NA
CDR3aa: CASSLAPGGDGEKLFF; CDR3nt: TGCGCCAGCAGCCTCGCCCCGGGGGGGGATGGTGAAAAACTGTTTTTT; d_gene: NA; j_gene: TRBJ1-4; len: 16; v_gene: TRBV5-1; abundance: few
CDR3aa: CASSQDTSAGVGGYTF; CDR3nt: TGCGCCAGCAGCCAAGATACGAGCGCAGGGGTAGGCGGCTACACCTTC; d_gene: NA; j_gene: TRBJ1-2; len: 16; v_gene: TRBV4-1; abundance: many
CDR3aa: CASSLTVGQPTGGYTF; CDR3nt: TGTGCCAGCAGCTTGACCGTCGGACAGCCTACCGGGGGGTACACCTTC; d_gene: NA; j_gene: TRBJ1-2; len: 16; v_gene: TRBV11-2; abundance: few
CDR3aa: CASSLTGGNNSPLHF; CDR3nt: TGCGCCAGCAGCTTGACAGGGGGTAATAATTCACCCCTCCACTTT; d_gene: TRBD1; j_gene: TRBJ1-6; len: 15; v_gene: TRBV5-1; abundance: many
CDR3aa: CASSQVPGTGSHEQYF; CDR3nt: TGCGCCAGCAGCCAAGTACCCGGGACAGGGAGCCACGAGCAGTACTTC; d_gene: TRBD1; j_gene: TRBJ2-7; len: 16; v_gene: TRBV4-1; abundance: many
CDR3aa: CSVESGRAQTDTQYF; CDR3nt: TGCAGCGTAGAAAGCGGGAGGGCCCAGACAGATACGCAGTATTTT; d_gene: TRBD2; j_gene: TRBJ2-3; len: 15; v_gene: TRBV29-1; abundance: NA
CDR3aa: CASIPRGGDVSPGANVLTF; CDR3nt: TGTGCCAGCATCCCCCGGGGGGGGGACGTATCCCCTGGGGCCAACGTCCTGACTTTC; d_gene: TRBD2; j_gene: TRBJ2-6; len: 19; v_gene: TRBV6-1; abundance: NA
CDR3aa: CASSDRGRGKQFF; CDR3nt: TGTGCCAGCAGTGATCGGGGGAGGGGGAAGCAGTTCTTC; d_gene: NA; j_gene: TRBJ2-1; len: 13; v_gene: TRBV6-1; abundance: NA
CDR3aa: CAEPREQYF; CDR3nt: TGTGCCGAACCCCGCGAGCAGTACTTC; d_gene: NA; j_gene: TRBJ2-7; len: 9; v_gene: TRBV7-9; abundance: NA
CDR3aa: CAAGGPNTGELFF; CDR3nt: TGTGCTGCGGGGGGACCGAACACCGGGGAGCTGTTTTTT; d_gene: TRBD2; j_gene: TRBJ2-2; len: 13; v_gene: TRBV2; abundance: many
CDR3aa: CSASPSGLYNEQFF; CDR3nt: TGCAGTGCTAGCCCTAGCGGACTATACAATGAGCAGTTCTTC; d_gene: TRBD2; j_gene: TRBJ2-1; len: 14; v_gene: TRBV20-1; abundance: NA
CDR3aa: CASSEYQGSYEQYF; CDR3nt: TGTGCCAGCAGTGAATACCAGGGCTCCTACGAGCAGTACTTC; d_gene: NA; j_gene: TRBJ2-7; len: 14; v_gene: TRBV25-1; abundance: NA
CDR3aa: CASSYSTQGGDGYTF; CDR3nt: TGTGCCAGCAGTTACTCTACCCAAGGGGGCGATGGCTACACCTTC; d_gene: TRBD1; j_gene: TRBJ1-2; len: 15; v_gene: TRBV6-5; abundance: many
CDR3aa: CASSRGGGITDTQYF; CDR3nt: TGCGCCAGCAGTCGGGGGGGTGGGATCACAGATACGCAGTATTTT; d_gene: TRBD2; j_gene: TRBJ2-3; len: 15; v_gene: TRBV5-1; abundance: NA
CDR3aa: CATSETGTRENGYTF; CDR3nt: TGTGCCACCAGTGAGACCGGGACACGAGAGAATGGCTACACCTTC; d_gene: NA; j_gene: TRBJ1-2; len: 15; v_gene: TRBV24-1; abundance: many
CDR3aa: CASSQDKSGRIGGELFF; CDR3nt: TGTGCCAGCAGCCAAGATAAGAGCGGGAGAATCGGCGGGGAGCTGTTTTTT; d_gene: TRBD2; j_gene: TRBJ2-2; len: 17; v_gene: TRBV11-2; abundance: few
CDR3aa: CSASTRAEKLFF; CDR3nt: TGCAGTGCTTCGACCCGGGCTGAAAAACTGTTTTTT; d_gene: NA; j_gene: TRBJ1-4; len: 12; v_gene: TRBV20-1; abundance: many
CDR3aa: CSVDQAGRNTEAFF; CDR3nt: TGCAGCGTTGACCAAGCGGGGAGAAACACTGAAGCTTTCTTT; d_gene: NA; j_gene: TRBJ1-1; len: 14; v_gene: TRBV29-1; abundance: many
CDR3aa: CASSLGFGLGETQYF; CDR3nt: TGTGCCAGCAGCTTAGGGTTTGGTTTGGGAGAGACCCAGTACTTC; d_gene: NA; j_gene: TRBJ2-5; len: 15; v_gene: TRBV7-3; abundance: few
CDR3aa: CASSHAPLGGVHEQFF; CDR3nt: TGTGCCAGCAGCCACGCTCCCCTGGGAGGAGTCCACGAGCAGTTCTTC; d_gene: NA; j_gene: TRBJ2-1; len: 16; v_gene: TRBV14; abundance: NA
CDR3aa: CSVEGDTQYF; CDR3nt: TGCAGCGTTGAAGGTGATACGCAGTATTTT; d_gene: NA; j_gene: TRBJ2-3; len: 10; v_gene: TRBV29-1; abundance: NA
CDR3aa: CASSISRGAFYEQYF; CDR3nt: TGTGCCAGCAGTATCTCCAGGGGGGCCTTTTACGAGCAGTACTTC; d_gene: NA; j_gene: TRBJ2-7; len: 15; v_gene: TRBV27; abundance: few
CDR3aa: CASSLAVGLLDEQFF; CDR3nt: TGTGCCAGCAGTTTAGCGGTAGGGTTACTGGATGAGCAGTTCTTC; d_gene: NA; j_gene: TRBJ2-1; len: 15; v_gene: TRBV12-3/TRBV12-4; abundance: NA
CDR3aa: CASSLYEGSNQPQHF; CDR3nt: TGTGCCAGCAGTTTATACGAGGGAAGCAATCAGCCCCAGCATTTT; d_gene: NA; j_gene: TRBJ1-5; len: 15; v_gene: TRBV27; abundance: many
CDR3aa: CASKETGRRAYNEQFF; CDR3nt: TGTGCCAGTAAGGAAACAGGGAGACGGGCCTACAATGAGCAGTTCTTC; d_gene: NA; j_gene: TRBJ2-1; len: 16; v_gene: TRBV19; abundance: NA
CDR3aa: CSAYPVGLAGYTDTQYF; CDR3nt: TGCAGTGCTTACCCCGTCGGACTAGCGGGGTACACAGATACGCAGTATTTT; d_gene: TRBD2; j_gene: TRBJ2-3; len: 17; v_gene: TRBV20-1; abundance: many